The clone carrying this TCR beta chain appeared a few times. Sequenced by immunoSEQ multiplex PCR; TCRdb stores in-frame clones only, minus some. The data show some 120,000 clones, roughly four fifths seen once. This record comes from a study of radiation and T cells in renal cell carcinoma. Time point in this sample: blood 2 weeks post-SBRT. Treatment: 15 Gy SBRT to primary tumor, nephrectomy 4 weeks later. This TCR was recovered from a woman aged 60-75 years with renal cell carcinoma. The sample in question was blood, obtained from a patient whose treatment included radiotherapy and nephrectomy.

CDR3 nucleotides: TGTGCCAGTAGTCGTGGGCCGCTAGGTACTGAAGCTTTCTTT. Translation: CASSRGPLGTEAFF. This chain uses TRBV19 with TRBJ1-1; D not certain. The CDR3 runs to 14 residues. The V and J ends lost 5 bases and 5 bases respectively, with 15 bases between them. Germline assignment: CDR1 LNHDA and CDR2 SQIVND (reference sequence).